Below, one TCR beta chain is given with its context. The entry originates in a study of T cells expressing NK-cell markers. From the 5' RACE reads, TCRdb lists one entry per CDR3 protein and no DNA. The table gives about 370,000 distinct CDR3 sequences; the top ten clones make up around a tenth of it. This CDR3 contains 17 residues. Germline CDR1 SGHRS, CDR2 YFSETQ. The chain employs TRBV5-1 and TRBJ2-5; TCRdb names TRBD2, which stays unverified in the absence of DNA. The material sequenced was blood T cells: a sorted CD56 or NKG2C T cell subset, CD4+ or CD8+ T cells, or bulk PBMC T cells (not recorded which). This receptor was identified in a woman aged 50 to 65 in good health. CDR3 sequence reads: CASSWDGQREGRETQYF.